This TCR beta chain came from a study of T cells in Graves' hyperthyroidism and ophthalmopathy. There are many counts of this clonotype. No antigen is known for it. The source material, RNA transcripts, was used to amplify TCR beta CDR3 regions. A set of HTBI primers served as the primers for a first-round RT-PCR of the TCR CDR3. A single record per CDR3 protein comes from TCRdb applying MiXCR to the multiplex PCR reads. The sample shows nearly 600,000 distinct CDR3 sequences, about 15% of them seen only once. Hyperthyroidism had been newly diagnosed in patients aged 18 to 65, and its duration was under 2 months. Whole-study findings and limits: Using 13 V-J features, a model discriminated ophthalmopathy from stable hyperthyroidism.

The CDR3 covers 14 residues. Germline lookup yields CDR1 DFQATT and CDR2 SNEGSKA (reference sequence). Trimming removed 2 bases from V and 4 bases from J, with 15 bases in between. The source is a woman aged 25 to 39 with Graves' hyperthyroidism that later progressed to Graves' ophthalmopathy. The rearrangement joins TRBV20-1 to TRBJ2-7; D is unresolved. The sequencing sample was made of blood. The CDR3 sequence is CSARPPGEFYEQYF. DNA for the CDR3: TGCAGTGCTAGACCCCCTGGGGAATTTTACGAGCAGTACTTC.